This T cell receptor beta chain came from a study of cytomegalovirus exposure and HLA in healthy donors. PCR involved 60 Vbeta and 13 Jbeta primers. The assay was immunoSEQ multiplex PCR, and TCRdb's table has in-frame clones only and misses some. The sample contains approximately 130,000 clones, approximately 80% of which appear only once. Regarding this clone: This specimen includes other DNA sequences encoding the same CDR3.

The CDR3 has 13 amino acids. Deletions cut 1 base from V and 3 bases from J, with 6 bases between. Germline lookup yields CDR1 SGHTA and CDR2 FQGNSA. The receptor was derived from a man aged 45-65 years in good health and CMV-seronegative. The chain combines TRBV7-2 with TRBJ1-2; perhaps TRBD1 as D (6 bases). The sequencing sample was made of PBMCs. The CDR3 bases are TGTGCCAGCAGCTTAGGACAGGACTATGGCTACACCTTC. Translating gives CASSLGQDYGYTF.